This TCR beta chain was captured in a study of T cells in localized non-small cell lung cancer. Study-wide results and caveats: Uninvolved nearby lung showed the greatest T cell clonality, exceeding that found in tumor. A median of about 52 clones ranked among the top 100 in tumor appeared in adjacent lung. In the blood, greater T cell density corresponded to longer overall survival.

Comment on this clone: The antigen is unknown.

The table came from immunoSEQ multiplex PCR; TCRdb's copy has only in-frame clones and leaves some out. Of 26,000 or so clones detected, over 80% appear once; the ten largest clones hold approximately 6.8%. Per the germline V gene, CDR1 is SGDLS and CDR2 is YYNGEE. The CDR3 covers 15 residues. V was clipped by 4 bases and J by 4 bases; unmatched bases: 10. The J gene is TRBJ2-5, the V gene TRBV9, with TRBD2 matching over 7 bases. Sequencing was performed on peripheral blood, taken before any cancer treatment. The TCR sequence derives from a male donor at least 60 years old with stage I lung adenocarcinoma. The CDR3 here is CASSLSGAGLETQYF. In nucleotides, the CDR3 is TGTGCCAGCAGCTTAAGCGGGGCAGGGCTAGAGACCCAGTACTTC. Looking up the rest from reference TRBV9 and TRBJ2-5 gives the full variable domain: DSGVTQTPKHLITATGQRVTLRCSPRSGDLSVYWYQQSLDQGLQFLIQYYNGEERAKGNILERFSAQQFPDLHSELNLSSLELGDSALYFCASSLSGAGLETQYFGPGTRLLVL.